Below are 10 T cell receptor beta chains sequenced from a single sample in a study of T cells expressing NK-cell markers. TCRdb reprocessed the 5' RACE reads, with one entry per CDR3 protein and no DNA. This listing includes about 450,000 distinct CDR3 sequences. The sequencing input was blood T cells: a sorted CD56 or NKG2C T cell subset, CD4+ or CD8+ T cells, or bulk PBMC T cells (not recorded which). The receptors here all came from a woman between 18 and 69 years old in good health.

This sequence joins TRBV7-2 and TRBJ2-2. This CDR3 region has 15 residues. CDR1 and CDR2 (germline): SGHTA, FQGNSA. The CDR3 loop reads CASSLAPANTGELFF.

This chain joins TRBV5-1 and TRBJ2-7. The germline gives CDR1 SGHRS, CDR2 YFSETQ. This CDR3 has 16 amino acids. CDR3 protein: CASSFTNDRSRYEQYF.

The rearrangement joins TRBV4-3 to TRBJ1-5; TCRdb's D gene call, TRBD1, goes unchecked for lack of DNA. Germline V gene sequence: CDR1 LGHNA, CDR2 YSLEER. This CDR3 is 15 amino acids long. CDR3 sequence: CASSQDLGGGQPQHF.

The chain couples TRBV6-1 to TRBJ2-6; TCRdb names TRBD1, which stays unverified in the absence of DNA. CDR1 MNHNS and CDR2 SASEGT come from the germline V gene. This CDR3 spans 17 amino acids. This chain's CDR3 is CASRPDRGHSGANVLTF.

This sequence joins TRBV20-1 and TRBJ2-3; the D call of TRBD2 rests on TCRdb alone, since no DNA is present to check it. Per germline, CDR1 DFQATT and CDR2 SNEGSKA (reference sequence). The CDR3 length is 11 residues. CDR3 region: CMAGEPDTQYF.

V and J are TRBV20-1 and TRBJ1-2. The V gene's germline CDR1 is DFQATT and CDR2 SNEGSKA (reference sequence). This CDR3 has 12 amino acids. The CDR3 here is CSATQGLHGYTF.

This sequence joins TRBV5-1 and TRBJ2-1; without DNA, the TCRdb call of TRBD1 cannot be checked. The CDR3 spans 14 residues. CDR1 is SGHRS and CDR2 is YFSETQ in the germline V gene. The CDR3 protein is CASSSEDRGNEQFF.

The V and J genes are TRBV30 and TRBJ1-1; the TCRdb call, TRBD1, lacks DNA for checking. The CDR3 is 14 residues long. The germline gives CDR1 GTSNPN, CDR2 SVGIG (reference sequence). CDR3 in amino acids: CAWRGGQGFSEAFF.

The chain couples TRBV7-2 to TRBJ2-7; TCRdb designates TRBD1, a call that cannot be tested without DNA. The germline CDR1 and CDR2 sequences are SGHTA and FQGNSA. This CDR3 comprises 13 residues. CDR3 sequence reads: CASSTNTGLEQYF.

The chain joins TRBV18 to TRBJ1-2. The CDR3 has 15 amino acids. Germline V gene data show CDR1 as KGHSH and CDR2 as LQKENI. CDR3 in amino acids: CASSPLGEGLDGYTF.